This TCR beta chain stems from a study of CD8 T cells in Susac syndrome. CD8+ and CD4+ T cells from blood underwent TCR beta sequencing, which was carried out in a high-throughput format. Those who served as multiple sclerosis controls were treatment-naive patients with stable or active relapsing-remitting disease. TEMRA cells were FACS-enriched, and CD8+ and CD4+ T cells were isolated negatively. This CDR3 has 13 amino acids. The germline V gene encodes CDR1 DFQATT and CDR2 SNEGSKA (reference sequence). V lost 0 bases, J lost 2 bases, and 7 bases lay in between. The RNA, roughly 0.45 to 1 ug, was put through reverse transcription using random hexamers. An immunoSEQ multiplex PCR amplified TCR beta CDR3 over 54 Vbeta and 13 Jbeta. TCRdb reanalysed the immunoSEQ multiplex PCR reads using MiXCR and keeps one entry per CDR3 protein. The data contain about 200,000 distinct CDR3 sequences, nearly 95% of them seen just once; the ten biggest clones take up 0.085% to 0.095%.

The sequencing input was CD4+ T cells from PBMCs. The clonotype was recovered from a human donor with multiple sclerosis. The chain links TRBV20-1 to TRBJ2-5; maybe TRBD1 (5 bases). In DNA, the CDR3 is TGCAGTGCTAGAGAGACAGCTCAAGAGACCCAGTACTTC. Its translation is CSARETAQETQYF.